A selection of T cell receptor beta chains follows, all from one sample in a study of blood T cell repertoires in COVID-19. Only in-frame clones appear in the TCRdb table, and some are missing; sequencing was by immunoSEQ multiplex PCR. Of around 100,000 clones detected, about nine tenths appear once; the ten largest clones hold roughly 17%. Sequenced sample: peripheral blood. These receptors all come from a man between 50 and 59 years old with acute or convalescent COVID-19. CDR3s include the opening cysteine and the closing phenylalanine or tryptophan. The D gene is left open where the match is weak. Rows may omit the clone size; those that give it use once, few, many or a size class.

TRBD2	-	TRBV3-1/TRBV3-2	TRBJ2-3	TGTGCCAGCAGCAGCGGGGGCCCCCGCACAGATACGCAGTATTTT	CASSSGGPRTDTQYF
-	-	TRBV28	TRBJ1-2	TGTGCCAGCAGTTTAGGATGGGGAGACTATGGCTACACCTTC	CASSLGWGDYGYTF
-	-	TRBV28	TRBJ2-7	TGTGCCAGCAGTGAAGGAGTACCCTACGAGCAGTACTTC	CASSEGVPYEQYF
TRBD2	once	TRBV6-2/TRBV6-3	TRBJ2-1	TGTGCCAGCAGTGGGCTAGCGGGGGGCTACAATGAGCAGTTCTTC	CASSGLAGGYNEQFF
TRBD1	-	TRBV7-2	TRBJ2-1	TGTGCCAGCAGGGACAGGGGCCTGAGGAATGAGCAGTTCTTC	CASRDRGLRNEQFF
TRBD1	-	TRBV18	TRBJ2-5	TGTGCCAGCTCACCACAGACAGGGCAGGAGACCCAGTACTTC	CASSPQTGQETQYF
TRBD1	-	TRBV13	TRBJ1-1	TGTGCCAGCAGCTTTGGACAGGTCAGTGGCACTGAAGCTTTCTTT	CASSFGQVSGTEAFF
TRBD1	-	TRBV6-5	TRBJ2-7	TGTGCCAGCACCGCGCGGACAGGTAACTACGAGCAGTACTTC	CASTARTGNYEQYF
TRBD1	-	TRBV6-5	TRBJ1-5	TGTGCCAGCAGTTTAAACAGGGGGCAAGGTCAGCCCCAGCATTTT	CASSLNRGQGQPQHF
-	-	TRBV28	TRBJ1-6	TGTGCCAGCAGTGAACCACTAAATTCACCCCTCCACTTT	CASSEPLNSPLHF
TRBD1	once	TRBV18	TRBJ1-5	TGTGCCAGCTCAACCGGGACAGCCCTAAATCAGCCCCAGCATTTT	CASSTGTALNQPQHF
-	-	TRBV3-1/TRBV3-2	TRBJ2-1	TGTGCCAGCAGCCAAGACGACAGCCCCCGGGAGCAGTTCTTC	CASSQDDSPREQFF
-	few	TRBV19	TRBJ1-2	TGTGCCAGTAGTATAGGGCGGCCGCCAAGGGGCTACACCTTC	CASSIGRPPRGYTF
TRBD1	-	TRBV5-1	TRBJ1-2	TGCGCCAGCAGCTACGGACAGGGGGGAGGCTATGGCTACACCTTC	CASSYGQGGGYGYTF
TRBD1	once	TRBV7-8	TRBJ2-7	TGTGCCAGCAGCCCGAGGACGCAGACAGGGGACTACGAGCAGTACTTC	CASSPRTQTGDYEQYF
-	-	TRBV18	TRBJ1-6	TGTGCCAGCTCACGCGATCTCGGGAGTAATTCACCCCTCCACTTT	CASSRDLGSNSPLHF
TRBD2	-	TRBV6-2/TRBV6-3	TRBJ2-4	TGTGCCAGCAGTACCTCGAACCTAGCGGGGGGGAATGGAAACATTCAGTACTTC	CASSTSNLAGGNGNIQYF
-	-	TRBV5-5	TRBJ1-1	TGTGCCAGCAGCTTGGTAAGGGGGAACACTGAAGCTTTCTTT	CASSLVRGNTEAFF
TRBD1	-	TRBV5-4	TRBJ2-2	TGTGCCAGCAGCGGGAGACAGGGGGACACCGGGGAGCTGTTTTTT	CASSGRQGDTGELFF
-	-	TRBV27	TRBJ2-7	TGTGCCAGCAGTTTTCAGGGAACGGCCTACGAGCAGTACTTC	CASSFQGTAYEQYF
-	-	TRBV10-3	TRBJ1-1	TGTGCCATCAGTGAGGGACAGTCGAACACTGAAGCTTTCTTT	CAISEGQSNTEAFF
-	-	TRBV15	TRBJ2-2	TGTGCCACCAGCAGAGATCGGGTAACCGGGGAGCTGTTTTTT	CATSRDRVTGELFF
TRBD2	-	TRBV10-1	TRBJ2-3	TGCGCCAGCAGTGAGATTGGACTAGCGGGGACCACAGATACGCAGTATTTT	CASSEIGLAGTTDTQYF
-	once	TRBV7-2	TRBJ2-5	TGTGCCAGCAGCTGGGGACAACAAGAGACCCAGTACTTC	CASSWGQQETQYF
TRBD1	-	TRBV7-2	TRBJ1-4	TGTGCCAGCAGCCCGGGACAGGTGAATGAAAAACTGTTTTTT	CASSPGQVNEKLFF
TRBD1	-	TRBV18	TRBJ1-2	TGTGCCAGCTCGCTAAGGGGGACAGGGGAAGCTGGCTACACCTTC	CASSLRGTGEAGYTF
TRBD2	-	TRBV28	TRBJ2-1	TGTGCCAGCAGTTTATGGGCGGGGGGGAACAATGAGCAGTTCTTC	CASSLWAGGNNEQFF
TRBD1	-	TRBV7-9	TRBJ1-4	TGTGCCAGCAGCTCCCGGACAGGCGCTAATGAAAAACTGTTTTTT	CASSSRTGANEKLFF
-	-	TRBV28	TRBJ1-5	TGTGCCAGCAGTTCACCAGGTGTCAATCAGCCCCAGCATTTT	CASSSPGVNQPQHF
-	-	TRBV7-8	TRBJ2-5	TGTGCCAGCAGTCTGGGAGTCAGACAAGAGACCCAGTACTTC	CASSLGVRQETQYF
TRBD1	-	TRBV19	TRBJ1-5	TGTGCCAGTAGCCAGGGGGCGGGTCAGCCCCAGCATTTT	CASSQGAGQPQHF
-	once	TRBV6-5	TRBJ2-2	TGTGCCAGCAGTTCGCGCACCGGGGAGCTGTTTTTT	CASSSRTGELFF
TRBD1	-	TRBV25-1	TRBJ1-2	TGTGCCAGCAGTGACCCACGGGACAGGGGCGCCTACGGCTACACCTTC	CASSDPRDRGAYGYTF
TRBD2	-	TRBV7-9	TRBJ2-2	TGTGCCAGCAGCGCCGGGACTAGCTCCGGGGAGCTGTTTTTT	CASSAGTSSGELFF
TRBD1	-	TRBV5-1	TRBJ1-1	TGCGCCAGCAGCGGGTTAGGGACAGACACTGAAGCTTTCTTT	CASSGLGTDTEAFF
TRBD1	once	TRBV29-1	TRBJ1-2	TGCAGCGTTGAGCGAACAGGGGGCGCTTTTGGCTACACCTTC	CSVERTGGAFGYTF
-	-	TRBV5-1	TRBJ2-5	TGCGCCAGCAGCCGAACCCACAGGCCCCAAGAGACCCAGTACTTC	CASSRTHRPQETQYF
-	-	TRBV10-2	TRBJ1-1	TGCGCCAGCAGTGAGACAGGTCCAGCTTTCTTT	CASSETGPAFF
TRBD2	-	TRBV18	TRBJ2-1	TGTGCCAGCTCAACCACTAGCGGGGAATACAATGAGCAGTTCTTC	CASSTTSGEYNEQFF
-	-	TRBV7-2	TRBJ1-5	TGTGCCAGCAGCTCAGAACCTAATCAGCCCCAGCATTTT	CASSSEPNQPQHF
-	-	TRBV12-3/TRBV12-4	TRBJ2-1	TGTGCCAGCAGTTCAGGACTGCAGCAGTTCTTC	CASSSGLQQFF
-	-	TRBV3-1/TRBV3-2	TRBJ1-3	TGTGCCAGCAGCCAAGGGGGAGGATTAGGAAACACCATATATTTT	CASSQGGGLGNTIYF
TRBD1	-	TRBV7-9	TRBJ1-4	TGTGCCAGCAGCCGTGGCGGGGACAGCTCTAATGAAAAACTGTTTTTT	CASSRGGDSSNEKLFF
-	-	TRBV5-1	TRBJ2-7	TGCGCCAGCAGCTTGGTGTCCGGGACACGAACCTACGAGCAGTACTTC	CASSLVSGTRTYEQYF
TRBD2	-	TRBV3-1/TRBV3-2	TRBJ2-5	TGTGCCAGCAGCACAATAGCGGGGGGCTTACAAGAGACCCAGTACTTC	CASSTIAGGLQETQYF
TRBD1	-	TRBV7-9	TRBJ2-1	TGTGCCAGCAGGGAGGACAGGCCGCGGGATGAGCAGTTCTTC	CASREDRPRDEQFF
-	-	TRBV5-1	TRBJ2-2	TGCGCCAGCAGCCCGAAGGGACATCGGAACACCGGGGAGCTGTTTTTT	CASSPKGHRNTGELFF
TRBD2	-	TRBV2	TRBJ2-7	TGTGCCAGCAGTGGAGGCCTAGCGGGGGAGCAGTACTTC	CASSGGLAGEQYF
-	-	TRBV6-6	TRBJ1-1	TGTGCCAGCAGCTCCGGGACTCCCACTGAAGCTTTCTTT	CASSSGTPTEAFF
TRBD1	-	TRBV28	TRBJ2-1	TGTGCCAGCAGTTTAGCTGACCCGGGACAGAGACGCTACAATGAGCAGTTCTTC	CASSLADPGQRRYNEQFF
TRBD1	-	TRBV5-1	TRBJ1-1	TGCGCCAGCAGCTGGGGACAGGGGGCATTCACTGAAGCTTTCTTT	CASSWGQGAFTEAFF
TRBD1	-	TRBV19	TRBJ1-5	TGTGCCAGTAGCCTCACGGGGGACAGGAGCAGGAGCAATCAGCCCCAGCATTTT	CASSLTGDRSRSNQPQHF
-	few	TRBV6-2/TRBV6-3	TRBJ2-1	TGTGCCAGCAGTTACTCGAGTACGAGCGTCGATGAGCAGTTCTTC	CASSYSSTSVDEQFF
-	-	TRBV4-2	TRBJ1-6	TGTGCCAGCAGCCAAGGGACGGACAGTAGGAATTCACCCCTCCACTTT	CASSQGTDSRNSPLHF
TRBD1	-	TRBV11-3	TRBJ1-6	TGTGCCAGCAGCTTAGGAAGGACAGGTCTCTATAATTCACCCCTCCACTTT	CASSLGRTGLYNSPLHF
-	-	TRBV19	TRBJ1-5	TGTGCCAGTAGTAGAAAGGGACAACAATTCAATCAGCCCCAGCATTTT	CASSRKGQQFNQPQHF
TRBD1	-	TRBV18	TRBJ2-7	TGTGCCAGCTCCCTACGAGGACAGGCCGAATACGAGCAGTACTTC	CASSLRGQAEYEQYF
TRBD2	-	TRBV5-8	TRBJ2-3	TGTGCCAGCAGCACCCCGGTTGGGGGACTACCGAGCACAGATACGCAGTATTTT	CASSTPVGGLPSTDTQYF
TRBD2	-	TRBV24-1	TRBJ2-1	TGTGCCACCCTCCCTGGCGGGGGGGGGAATGAGCAGTTCTTC	CATLPGGGGNEQFF
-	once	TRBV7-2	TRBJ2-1	TGTGCCAGCAGCTCCGACAGGGAGCAGTTCTTC	CASSSDREQFF